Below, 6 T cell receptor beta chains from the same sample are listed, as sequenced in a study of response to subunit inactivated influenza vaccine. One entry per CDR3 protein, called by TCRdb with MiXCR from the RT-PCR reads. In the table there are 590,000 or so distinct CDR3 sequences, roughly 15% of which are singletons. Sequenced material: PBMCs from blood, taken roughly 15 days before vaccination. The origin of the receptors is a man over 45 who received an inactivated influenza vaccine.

DNA for the CDR3: TGCAGTGCTAAACAGGGCTCTGCTGAGACCCAGTACTTC. Translating gives CSAKQGSAETQYF. The chain recombines TRBV20-1 with TRBJ2-5; a possible D gene is TRBD1 (6 bases). CDR3 length: 13 amino acids. The germline V gene has CDR1 DFQATT and CDR2 SNEGSKA (reference sequence). Trimming left V 4 bases short and J 5 bases short, with 14 bases between.

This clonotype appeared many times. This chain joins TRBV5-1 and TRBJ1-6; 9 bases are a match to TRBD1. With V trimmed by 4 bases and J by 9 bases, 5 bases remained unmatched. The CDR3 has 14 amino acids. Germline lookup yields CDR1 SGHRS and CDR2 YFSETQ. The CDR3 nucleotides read TGCGCCAGCAGCCGAGGACAGGGGACTTCACCCCTCCACTTT. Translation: CASSRGQGTSPLHF.

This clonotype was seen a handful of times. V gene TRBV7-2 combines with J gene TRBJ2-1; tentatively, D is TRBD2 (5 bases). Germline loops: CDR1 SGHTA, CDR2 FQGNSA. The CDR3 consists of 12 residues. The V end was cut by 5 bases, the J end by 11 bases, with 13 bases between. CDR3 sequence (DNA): TGTGCCAGCAGCCCCCAAAGGGAGAAGCAGTTCTTC. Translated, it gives CASSPQREKQFF.

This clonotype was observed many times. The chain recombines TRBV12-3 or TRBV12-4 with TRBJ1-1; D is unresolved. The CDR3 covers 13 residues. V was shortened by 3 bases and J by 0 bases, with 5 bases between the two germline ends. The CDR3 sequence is CASSFEVNTEAFF. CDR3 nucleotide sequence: TGTGCCAGCAGTTTCGAGGTGAACACTGAAGCTTTCTTT.

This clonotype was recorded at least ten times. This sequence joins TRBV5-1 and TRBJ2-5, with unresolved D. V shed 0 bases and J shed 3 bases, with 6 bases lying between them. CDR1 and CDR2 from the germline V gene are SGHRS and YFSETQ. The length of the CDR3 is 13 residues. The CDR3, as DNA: TGCGCCAGCAGCTTGGCCACAGAAGAGACCCAGTACTTC. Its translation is CASSLATEETQYF.

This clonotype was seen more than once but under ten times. This chain's CDR3 is CASSYTRVIEKLFF. Written as DNA, the CDR3 is TGTGCCAGCAGTTACACCAGGGTTATTGAAAAACTGTTTTTT. V and J are TRBV6-5 and TRBJ1-4; D is possibly TRBD1 (5 bases). Per germline, CDR1 MNHEY and CDR2 SVGAGI. CDR3 length equals 14 residues. Trimming shortened V by 2 bases and J by 7 bases, and 11 bases separated the two germline ends.